Given below is one T cell receptor (beta chain) in context. Only in-frame clones appear in the TCRdb table, and some are missing; sequencing was by immunoSEQ multiplex PCR. Of about 980,000 clones listed, approximately 80% are singletons. This sample is drawn from a study of shared clonotypes between healthy human individuals. V lost 5 bases, J lost 1 base, and 8 bases lay in between. The CDR3 consists of 13 residues. From germline, CDR1 is KGHSH and CDR2 LQKENI. Only Caucasian adults living in Nashville, Tennessee made up the donor group. The receptor's source is a man between 18 and 29 years old in good health. Sequenced: memory CD4+ T cells sorted from blood. Documented subset: CD45RA-negative fraction. The chain uses TRBV18 and TRBJ1-1; D remains unclear. The CDR3 DNA sequence: TGTGCCAGCTCATTTACCCCGAACACTGAAGCTTTCTTT. This gives the protein CASSFTPNTEAFF.